This record looks at one TCR beta chain sequence and its context. Deep was the level at which the assay was run. Sequencing was performed with immunoSEQ multiplex PCR; in TCRdb, only in-frame clones are kept and a portion is missing. The table has around 1,100,000 clones, 77% seen once; the top ten hold 0.89%. The source of the sample is a study of shared clonotypes between healthy human individuals. CDR3 length: 14 amino acids. In germline, CDR1 is MNHNS, CDR2 SASEGT. V was pared by 2 bases and J by 1 base, with 7 bases between. The specimen sequenced was memory CD4+ T cells from PBMCs. The sample's subset: CD45RA-negative fraction. The sequence was collected from a man aged 18 to 30 in good health. Some clones in this sample may be carry-over from other donors' samples. The chain couples TRBV6-1 to TRBJ2-3; D call uncertain. CDR3 nucleotides: TGTGCCAGCAGTGAACAACTTGGCACAGATACGCAGTATTTT. Translating gives CASSEQLGTDTQYF.